A selection of T cell receptor beta chains follows, all from one sample in a study of T cell responses to AZD1222 COVID-19 vaccine. Profiling relied on immunoSEQ multiplex PCR, and the TCRdb table lists in-frame clones only, not all of them. This table holds over 150,000 clones, 90% to 95% found once. The source was peripheral blood, collected 28 days after the second AZD1222 dose. All receptors derive from an adult who received the AZD1222 COVID-19 vaccine. The CDR3 runs from the conserved cysteine through the conserved F or W. The D gene is left open where the match is weak. Clone size is stated in some rows and not others, as once, few, many or a class when expanded.

clone_size: NA; v_call: TRBV7-7; j_call: TRBJ2-1; d_call: NA; cdr3_aa: CASSLPFLDRGGPNEQFF
clone_size: NA; v_call: TRBV6-5; j_call: TRBJ2-3; d_call: NA; cdr3_aa: CASRRRFADTQYF
clone_size: NA; v_call: TRBV19; j_call: TRBJ1-2; d_call: NA; cdr3_aa: CASTTINYGYTF
clone_size: NA; v_call: TRBV27; j_call: TRBJ2-2; d_call: NA; cdr3_aa: CASSPDRRGTGELFF
clone_size: NA; v_call: TRBV5-8; j_call: TRBJ1-4; d_call: NA; cdr3_aa: CASSLGVLATNEKLFF
clone_size: NA; v_call: TRBV3-1/TRBV3-2; j_call: TRBJ1-1; d_call: NA; cdr3_aa: CASSRNTEHPGTEAFF
clone_size: few; v_call: TRBV27; j_call: TRBJ1-6; d_call: TRBD1; cdr3_aa: CASSFSAGTGISPLHF
clone_size: NA; v_call: TRBV7-2; j_call: TRBJ2-5; d_call: NA; cdr3_aa: CASSLLGLSEETQYF
clone_size: NA; v_call: TRBV7-9; j_call: TRBJ1-1; d_call: NA; cdr3_aa: CASGHPDLGLNTEAFF
clone_size: once; v_call: TRBV4-2; j_call: TRBJ1-6; d_call: TRBD1; cdr3_aa: CASSHTGTGDSPLHF
clone_size: NA; v_call: TRBV7-2; j_call: TRBJ1-4; d_call: NA; cdr3_aa: CASSPRKGNEKLFF